These T cell receptor beta chains were read from a single sample in a study of early T cells in non-severe SARS-CoV-2 infection. MiXCR, run by TCRdb on the 5' RACE reads, gives a single entry per CDR3 protein. The sample holds thousands of distinct CDR3 sequences, about 5% seen once. Sequenced input: whole blood. These receptors all come from an adult who was a healthcare worker with PCR-confirmed SARS-CoV-2 infection or an uninfected control (not recorded which). CDR3s include the opening cysteine and the closing phenylalanine or tryptophan. D genes are given only for firm matches. Rows may omit the clone size; those that give it use once, few, many or a size class.

j_call	clone_size	v_call	d_call	cdr3_nt	cdr3_aa
TRBJ2-1	many	TRBV6-2/TRBV6-3	NA	TGTGCCAGCAGTTACTCGGTCGGGAGCTCCTACAATGAGCAGTTCTTC	CASSYSVGSSYNEQFF
TRBJ1-5	medium-sized	TRBV20-1	NA	TGCAGTGTCGGAGGGAAAGGCAATCAGCCCCAGCATTTT	CSVGGKGNQPQHF
TRBJ2-1	medium-sized	TRBV4-3	TRBD2	TGCGCCAGCAGCCAAAAAGCGGGAGTGGGGTACAATGAGCAGTTCTTC	CASSQKAGVGYNEQFF
TRBJ2-7	medium-sized	TRBV28	TRBD1	TGTGCCAGCAGTCCCGGGACAGACTACGAGCAGTACTTC	CASSPGTDYEQYF
TRBJ1-2	many	TRBV4-1	NA	TGCGCCAGCAGCCAGGACAGAGCTAACTATGGCTACACCTTC	CASSQDRANYGYTF
TRBJ2-1	medium-sized	TRBV18	NA	TGTGCCAGCTCACCATGGGGCGCTGAGCAGTTCTTC	CASSPWGAEQFF
TRBJ2-1	medium-sized	TRBV2	TRBD2	TGTGCCAGCAGGGCGGGAGGGGAGAATGAGCAGTTCTTC	CASRAGGENEQFF
TRBJ2-7	many	TRBV10-3	TRBD1	TGTGCCATCAGTGAAGGACAGGGTCTCTACGAGCAGTACTTC	CAISEGQGLYEQYF
TRBJ1-2	medium-sized	TRBV20-1	NA	TGCAGTGCTCTCGATTCAGGGACCAGCCGGAAGGGCTACACCTTC	CSALDSGTSRKGYTF
TRBJ2-1	NA	TRBV7-2	NA	TGTGCCAGCAGCCCGGACTACAGCACCTACAATGAGCAGTTCTTC	CASSPDYSTYNEQFF
TRBJ2-2	many	TRBV12-5	NA	TGTGCTAGTGGTTTCCAGTACACCACGAACACCGGGGAGCTGTTTTTT	CASGFQYTTNTGELFF
TRBJ1-5	medium-sized	TRBV19	TRBD1	TGTGCCAGTAGTATGGGGACAGTAGGTCGGCCCCAGCATTTT	CASSMGTVGRPQHF
TRBJ2-4	few	TRBV11-3	TRBD2	TGTGCCAGCAGCTTAGATTTAGCGGGACAAAAAAACATTCAGTACTTC	CASSLDLAGQKNIQYF
TRBJ2-1	many	TRBV2	NA	TGTGCCAGCCCCCGGGACGGCGGCTACAATGAGCAGTTCTTC	CASPRDGGYNEQFF
TRBJ2-3	medium-sized	TRBV7-2	TRBD2	TGTGCCAGCAGGCTCGGAATAGCGGGAGGGTACACAGATACGCAGTATTTT	CASRLGIAGGYTDTQYF
TRBJ2-1	many	TRBV29-1	NA	TGCAGCGCCCGGGCGGACTATCCATACAATGAGCAGTTCTTC	CSARADYPYNEQFF
TRBJ2-1	medium-sized	TRBV10-3	TRBD2	TGTGCCATCAGTGAGTCGGAACTAGCGGACTACAATGAGCAGTTCTTC	CAISESELADYNEQFF
TRBJ2-1	many	TRBV12-3/TRBV12-4	NA	TGTGCCAGCAGTTGGAGGGGGACATCCTACAATGAGCAGTTCTTC	CASSWRGTSYNEQFF
TRBJ2-1	medium-sized	TRBV20-1	NA	TGCAGTGCTAGATCGGGTTGGGTAAAGGATGAGCAGTTCTTC	CSARSGWVKDEQFF
TRBJ1-5	medium-sized	TRBV19	NA	TGTGCCAGTAGTATCTTTGGTCAGCCCCAGCATTTT	CASSIFGQPQHF
TRBJ2-7	many	TRBV7-9	NA	TGTGCCAGCAGCTTCCGGGGTTTACCCCAATGGATCTACTTC	CASSFRGLPQWIYF